The clone carrying this T cell receptor beta chain has just a few counts. TCRdb recomputed calls from the RT-PCR reads with MiXCR, one row per CDR3 protein. Altogether more than 550,000 distinct CDR3 sequences are present, 12% to 15% being singletons, with the ten largest covering 3.6%. Germline assignment: CDR1 SGHTA and CDR2 FQGNSA. Unmatched junction bases numbered 8, after V lost 3 bases and J lost 4 bases. The CDR3 totals 17 residues. The material sequenced was memory CD4+ T cells from blood. J is TRBJ2-1 and V is TRBV7-2; 11 bases are shared with TRBD2. The TCR sequence derives from a female donor in good health, serving as a healthy control. This CDR3 reads CASSFYRGLAEYNEQFF. In DNA form, the CDR3 reads TGTGCCAGCAGCTTTTACCGGGGACTAGCGGAGTACAATGAGCAGTTCTTC.